The count of the clone carrying this T cell receptor (beta chain) is one. Its antigen is not identified. The CDR3 sequence is 15 residues long. CDR1 SGHRS and CDR2 YFSETQ come from the germline V gene. Trimming stripped 4 bases from V and 3 bases from J, with 17 bases between. 60 Vbeta and 13 Jbeta primers were used in PCR. Sequencing was performed with immunoSEQ multiplex PCR; in TCRdb, only in-frame clones are kept and a portion is missing. The sample includes approximately 160,000 clones, roughly 86% seen only once; the top ten take around 5%. These data come from a study of cytomegalovirus exposure and HLA in healthy donors. Study-level information: Most donors, roughly 82% of over 300 genotyped, fell in the Caucasian-associated ancestry cluster.

General observations from the study: Later work showed greater clonal expansion in HLA-associated TCR beta chains than in equally common others.

The chain joins TRBV5-1 to TRBJ2-7; a weak D match, TRBD1 (5 bases). Sequencing input: PBMCs. The receptor's source is a girl aged 5-17 years in good health and CMV-seropositive. The CDR3 reads CASSPFIGQGYEQYF. Here the CDR3 DNA reads TGCGCCAGCAGCCCCTTTATCGGGCAGGGCTACGAGCAGTACTTC.